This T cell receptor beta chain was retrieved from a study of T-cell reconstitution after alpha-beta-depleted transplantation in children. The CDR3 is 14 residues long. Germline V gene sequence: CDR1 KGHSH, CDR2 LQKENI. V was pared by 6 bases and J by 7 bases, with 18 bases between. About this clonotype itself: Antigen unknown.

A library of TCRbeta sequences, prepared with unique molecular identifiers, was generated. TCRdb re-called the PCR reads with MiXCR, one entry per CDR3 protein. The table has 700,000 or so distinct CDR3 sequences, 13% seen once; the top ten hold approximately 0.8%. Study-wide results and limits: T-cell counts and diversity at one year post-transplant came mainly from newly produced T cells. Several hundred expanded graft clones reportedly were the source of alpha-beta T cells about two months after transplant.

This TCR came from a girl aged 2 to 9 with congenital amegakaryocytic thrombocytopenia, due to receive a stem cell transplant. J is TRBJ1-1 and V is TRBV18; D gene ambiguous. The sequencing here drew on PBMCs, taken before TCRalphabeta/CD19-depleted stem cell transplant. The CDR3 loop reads CASSTIPSQVEAFF. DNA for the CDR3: TGTGCCAGCTCGACCATACCCAGCCAAGTTGAAGCTTTCTTT.